These 29 T cell receptor beta chains were sequenced from one sample in a study of blood T cells in healthy people across ages (dated by TCRdb to about 2015). The library came from 5' RACE. The sequencer was an Illumina HiSeq 2500. The second PCR ran for about 6 to 12 cycles and used a J-beta primer mix along with a sample-barcoded 5' primer. TCRdb cleaned the public reads at Q25 with fastp, built clones with MiXCR and kept in-frame beta chains. Rows with one shared CDR3 protein collapse into an entry with the most common genes and DNA. The sample data list about 780,000 distinct CDR3 sequences, and about 47% of these were observed just once. The top ten clonotypes cover over 15% of the sample. Sequenced input: blood. Receptors were obtained from a man older than 75 in good health.

The chain carries TRBV12-3 or TRBV12-4 and TRBJ2-3; 9 bases fit TRBD2. The ends lost 3 bases at V and 2 bases at J; junction bases unmatched: 3. The CDR3 sequence is 15 residues long. The CDR3 loop reads CASSFLAGNTDTQYF. The CDR3 DNA reads as TGTGCCAGCAGTTTCCTAGCGGGAAACACAGATACGCAGTATTTT.

CDR3 residues: CSARKGLGDEQFF. The CDR3 bases are TGCAGTGCTAGAAAGGGGCTGGGGGATGAGCAGTTCTTC. The chain recombines TRBV20-1 with TRBJ2-1; D is possibly TRBD1 or TRBD2 (5 bases each). Germline CDR1 DFQATT, CDR2 SNEGSKA (reference sequence). The ends were cut back, 2 bases at V and 8 bases at J, with 13 bases in the middle. CDR3 length: 13 amino acids.

This clonotype has ten or more counts. The chain links TRBV6-2 or TRBV6-3 to TRBJ1-5; D call uncertain. Germline V lookup: CDR1 MNHEY, CDR2 SVGEGT. The CDR3 loop spans 12 amino acids. V gave up 7 bases and J gave up 5 bases, with 9 bases separating them. CDR3 nucleotides: TGTGCCAGCACGAGAGGAGATCAGCCCCAGCATTTT. It encodes CASTRGDQPQHF.

In this sample, this clonotype turned up many times. This rearrangement joins TRBV20-1 to TRBJ2-7; TRBD2 is a possible D gene (7 bases). CDR1 and CDR2 from the germline V gene are DFQATT and SNEGSKA (reference sequence). The CDR3 runs to 15 residues. The germline V and J ends were trimmed by 0 bases and 4 bases, with 16 bases remaining between them. The CDR3 spells CSARDRGASLYEQYF. CDR3 nucleotides: TGCAGTGCTAGAGATCGGGGGGCTAGTCTGTACGAGCAGTACTTC.

The chain carries TRBV6-1 and TRBJ2-7; no clear D gene. The CDR3 is 13 residues long. Trimming removed 6 bases at V and 2 bases at J, with 11 bases between. The germline gives CDR1 MNHNS, CDR2 SASEGT. The CDR3 is CASSQMRTYEQYF. CDR3 sequence (DNA): TGTGCCAGCAGCCAGATGAGAACCTACGAGCAGTACTTC.

The genes are TRBV11-3 and TRBJ2-5; D might be TRBD1 (5 bases). Germline-derived CDR1 and CDR2 are SGHNT and YENEEA. V was pared by 2 bases and J by 5 bases, with 12 bases between. The CDR3 contains 14 residues. CDR3 residues: CASSLFGARETQYF. The CDR3 DNA sequence: TGTGCCAGCAGCTTATTTGGGGCCCGGGAGACCCAGTACTTC.

The rearrangement links TRBV7-2 to TRBJ2-7; D uncertain. V was clipped by 5 bases and J by 0 bases, with 11 bases between them. In germline, CDR1 is SGHTA, CDR2 FQGNSA. CDR3 length equals 14 residues. CDR3 nucleotide sequence: TGTGCCAGCAGCACTACAAGGAGCTCCTACGAGCAGTACTTC. Encoded protein: CASSTTRSSYEQYF.

This clonotype came up a few times. This may arise from a read error, as a much more abundant clone is one base away. The CDR3 DNA reads TGTGCCTGGAGCTCGGAGACTAGCGGATTTTACGATGAGCAGTTCTTC. It codes for CAWSSETSGFYDEQFF. This chain connects TRBV30 to TRBJ2-1; the match to TRBD2 covers 9 bases. The CDR3 is made up of 16 amino acids. V shed 3 bases, J shed 8 bases, and the junction held 14 bases outside the gene matches. Germline-derived CDR1 and CDR2 are GTSNPN and SVGIG (reference sequence).

This clonotype was detected only a few times. The chain combines TRBV7-6 with TRBJ2-5; no clear D. Looked up from germline, CDR1 is SGHVS and CDR2 is FNYEAQ. The V end was cut by 1 base, the J end by 5 bases, with 17 bases between. The CDR3 totals 16 residues. CDR3 nucleotide sequence: TGTGCCAGCAGCTTAGTTGATAGGTGGCTGGATGAGACCCAGTACTTC. It specifies CASSLVDRWLDETQYF. The variable domain in full, with the rest retrieved from reference TRBV7-6 and TRBJ2-5, is GAGVSQSPRYKVTKRGQDVALRCDPISGHVSLYWYRQALGQGPEFLTYFNYEAQQDKSGLPNDRFSAERPEGSISTLTIQRTEQRDSAMYRCASSLVDRWLDETQYFGPGTRLLVL.

This clonotype was recorded once. The V gene is TRBV20-1, the J gene TRBJ2-3; 11 bases align to TRBD2. The CDR3 is 18 amino acids. The V gene end was trimmed by 4 bases and the J gene end by 4 bases; junction bases not matched to a gene: 16. Germline values: CDR1 DFQATT, CDR2 SNEGSKA (reference sequence). CDR3 sequence reads: CSAILPYSGGADSDTQYF. The CDR3 coding sequence is TGCAGTGCTATCCTCCCCTATAGCGGGGGGGCCGACTCAGATACGCAGTATTTT.

This chain uses TRBV5-1 with TRBJ2-1, with 9 bases matching TRBD2. The CDR3 contains 16 residues. CDR1 is SGHRS, CDR2 YFSETQ, per germline. J lost 4 bases, V lost 0 bases, and 5 bases had no gene match. CDR3 region: CASSLAPSGVYNEQFF. CDR3 sequence (DNA): TGCGCCAGCAGCTTGGCTCCTAGCGGGGTATACAATGAGCAGTTCTTC.

This clonotype was observed a handful of times. The rearrangement joins TRBV29-1 to TRBJ1-1; 9 nucleotides match TRBD1. V lost 3 bases to trimming and J lost 6 bases; unmatched junction nucleotides: 8. The CDR3 is 14 residues long. Germline CDR1 and CDR2: SQVTM and ANQGSEA. CDR3 loop: CSVEMGQGLSEAFF. CDR3 DNA: TGCAGCGTTGAGATGGGACAGGGACTCTCTGAAGCTTTCTTT.

The chain couples TRBV7-2 to TRBJ2-1; 10 nucleotides line up with TRBD2. The CDR3 spans 16 residues. Trimming cost V 2 bases and J 13 bases; bases outside gene matches: 14. The germline V gene encodes CDR1 SGHTA and CDR2 FQGNSA. The CDR3 coding sequence is TGTGCCAGCAGCTTAAATATAGCGGGAGGAGGAGAGACCCAGTTCTTC. Translated: CASSLNIAGGGETQFF.

The chain links TRBV9 to TRBJ2-7; no definite D call. V was shortened by 0 bases and J by 6 bases, with 13 bases between the two germline ends. CDR1 is SGDLS, CDR2 YYNGEE, per germline. This CDR3 has 14 amino acids. The CDR3 bases are TGTGCCAGCAGCGTAGGTCTGCGTGGGTCCGAGCAGTACTTC. Amino acids: CASSVGLRGSEQYF.

This chain joins TRBV11-1 and TRBJ2-5, with 8 bases aligning to TRBD2. J lost 5 bases, V lost 4 bases, and 15 bases had no gene match. The CDR3 loop spans 17 amino acids. In germline, CDR1 is SGHAT, CDR2 FQDESV (reference sequence). The CDR3 region is CASSSVPGPAGEETQYF. In DNA, the CDR3 is TGTGCCAGCAGCTCGGTCCCAGGACCAGCGGGAGAGGAGACCCAGTACTTC.

The chain joins TRBV6-1 to TRBJ2-1, with D possibly being TRBD1 (6 bases). This CDR3 contains 18 residues. The V end lost 8 bases, the J end lost 5 bases, and 28 bases lay between the germline ends. CDR1 is MNHNS and CDR2 is SASEGT in the germline V gene. The CDR3 spells CASSRPGTGNTGDNEQFF. The CDR3 DNA reads TGTGCCAGCTCACGCCCCGGAACAGGGAACACTGGAGACAATGAGCAGTTCTTC.

In this sample, this clonotype turned up a few times. V gene TRBV29-1 combines with J gene TRBJ2-4; tentatively, D is TRBD1 (5 bases). V gave up 2 bases and J gave up 2 bases, with 13 bases separating them. This CDR3 has 15 amino acids. From germline, CDR1 is SQVTM and CDR2 ANQGSEA. CDR3 nucleotide sequence: TGCAGCGTTGAAAAGGGGATGCCCCCCAAAAACATTCAGTACTTC. Amino acid sequence: CSVEKGMPPKNIQYF.

This clonotype appeared a few times. At one end, the junction sequence differs from germline, possibly due to a read error. The chain combines TRBV12-3 or TRBV12-4 with TRBJ2-6; no definite D call. The CDR3 totals 15 residues. This CDR3 is CASSRGSPGANVLTF. As DNA, the CDR3 is TGTGCCAGCAGTCGCGGTTCCCCTGGCGCCAACGTCCTGACTTTC.

This clonotype was detected a few times. CDR3: CASRRDGRETQYF. The CDR3 DNA reads as TGTGCCAGCAGGCGGGACGGGAGGGAGACCCAGTACTTC. This rearrangement joins TRBV7-2 to TRBJ2-5; TRBD2 matches 7 bases. V was clipped by 6 bases and J by 5 bases; unmatched bases: 6. CDR1 is SGHTA and CDR2 is FQGNSA in the germline V gene. This CDR3 region has 13 residues.

This chain links TRBV20-1 with TRBJ2-1, with D perhaps TRBD1 (6 bases). Per germline, CDR1 DFQATT and CDR2 SNEGSKA (reference sequence). CDR3 size: 14 residues. With 5 bases removed from V and 0 bases from J, the gap between germline ends came to 11 bases. The CDR3 nucleotides are TGCAGTGCTCCCACAGGGAGCTCCTACAATGAGCAGTTCTTC. It specifies CSAPTGSSYNEQFF.

The sample holds many counts of this clonotype. The chain is built from TRBV7-3 and TRBJ2-3, with D maybe TRBD2 (6 bases). This CDR3 comprises 14 residues. Germline V gives CDR1 SGHTA, CDR2 FQGTGA. V lost 4 bases, J lost 6 bases, and 14 bases lay in between. CDR3 protein: CASSSTRTPDTQYF. CDR3 coding DNA: TGTGCCAGCAGCTCGACTAGAACCCCGGATACGCAGTATTTT.

V gene TRBV6-5 combines with J gene TRBJ2-2; 7 bases fit TRBD1. The trim removed 3 bases at V and 0 bases at J, leaving 1 base unmatched. CDR3 size: 15 residues. Germline-derived CDR1 and CDR2 are MNHEY and SVGAGI. The CDR3 loop reads CASSYQGANTGELFF. For the CDR3, the DNA is TGTGCCAGCAGTTATCAGGGGGCGAACACCGGGGAGCTGTTTTTT.

This clonotype has at least ten counts. The chain carries TRBV29-1 and TRBJ2-1; 13 nucleotides align to TRBD2. J lost 9 bases, V lost 3 bases, and 11 bases had no gene match. Germline CDR1 SQVTM, CDR2 ANQGSEA. The CDR3 length is 16 residues. CDR3: CSVDNLGLAGEGEQFF. In DNA, the CDR3 is TGCAGCGTTGACAACCTCGGACTAGCGGGAGAGGGTGAGCAGTTCTTC.

This clonotype showed up just a few times. J is TRBJ1-1 and V is TRBV4-3; D call uncertain. The germline gives CDR1 LGHNA, CDR2 YSLEER. This CDR3 is 13 amino acids long. V was trimmed by 2 bases and J by 0 bases, leaving 4 bases between them. CDR3 coding DNA: TGCGCCAGCAGCCAAAAGGTGAACACTGAAGCTTTCTTT. Protein product: CASSQKVNTEAFF.

The gene calls are TRBV28 and TRBJ2-5; 8 bases are shared with TRBD1. The CDR3 runs 16 residues. CDR1 and CDR2 from the germline V gene are MDHEN and SYDVKM. Unmatched junction bases numbered 17, after V lost 3 bases and J lost 11 bases. CDR3 bases: TGTGCCAGCAGTTTGTCCGGGACAGGCCTCAACAATGAGCAGTACTTC. As protein: CASSLSGTGLNNEQYF.

V gene TRBV27 combines with J gene TRBJ2-1; 11 nucleotides line up with TRBD1. Germline lookup yields CDR1 MNHEY and CDR2 SMNVEV (reference sequence). V was clipped by 2 bases and J by 6 bases; unmatched bases: 6. The CDR3 contains 16 residues. This CDR3 is CASSLRTGTGGNEQFF. The CDR3 coding sequence is TGTGCCAGCAGTTTAAGGACCGGGACAGGGGGCAATGAGCAGTTCTTC.

The chain has TRBV29-1 and TRBJ2-4; D is tentatively TRBD1 or TRBD2 (5 bases each). Trimming pared 3 bases from V and 4 bases from J, leaving 19 bases between. CDR1 and CDR2 (germline): SQVTM, ANQGSEA. This CDR3 contains 16 residues. CDR3 residues: CSVEAGSVVGKNIQYF. Written as DNA, the CDR3 is TGCAGCGTTGAGGCAGGGAGCGTCGTTGGGAAAAACATTCAGTACTTC.

The rearrangement links TRBV20-1 to TRBJ2-7; D may be TRBD2 (5 bases). The CDR3 loop spans 10 amino acids. Trimming removed 3 bases from V and 12 bases from J, with 12 bases in between. Germline assignment: CDR1 DFQATT and CDR2 SNEGSKA (reference sequence). The CDR3 coding sequence is TGCAGTGCTAGCGGAGGCGTATTGTACTTC. This gives the protein CSASGGVLYF.

This clonotype was seen only a few times. The chain uses TRBV7-9 and TRBJ2-7, with 9 positions matching TRBD1. The CDR3 contains 16 residues. With V trimmed by 4 bases and J by 2 bases, 9 bases remained unmatched. From germline, CDR1 is SEHNR and CDR2 FQNEAQ (reference sequence). The CDR3 here is CASSSYSRDRAYEQYF. CDR3 nucleotide sequence: TGTGCCAGCAGCTCGTACAGCCGGGACAGGGCCTACGAGCAGTACTTC.